Detailed here is one T cell receptor beta chain. Its specificity is not known. The data were obtained in a study of cytomegalovirus exposure and HLA in healthy donors. Study summary: HLA-typed donors contributed 80 million to 85 million unique TCRs, which were held in an early data release. The study's findings and limits: For most TCR sequences rarity was the rule, although some public TCRs occurred in many donors.

The ends lost 4 bases at V and 9 bases at J; junction bases unmatched: 11. This CDR3 has 14 amino acids. Germline values: CDR1 MGHRA, CDR2 YSYEKL. It was with 60 Vbeta and 13 Jbeta primers that the PCR ran. Assay used: immunoSEQ multiplex PCR; TCRdb lists only in-frame clones, some missing. Of about 120,000 clones listed, 81% are singletons. Sequenced input: PBMCs. J is TRBJ1-1 and V is TRBV4-1; 7 bases match TRBD1. The receptor was derived from a woman aged 40 to 50 in good health and CMV-seronegative. CDR3 coding DNA: TGCGCCAGCAGCCCGGGGGGGGCGGGACAGAAAGCTTTCTTT. Residues: CASSPGGAGQKAFF.